What follows are 19 T cell receptor beta chains derived from one specimen sequenced in a study of blood T cell repertoires in COVID-19 (TCRdb year 2020). The library was obtained by the immunoSEQ multiplex PCR assay. In TCRdb, the immuneACCESS table is reduced to in-frame sequences with V and J assigned. These tables do not hold every clone; where another copy was compared, an unresolved V gene accounts for under half, and the others remain unexplained. The sample profile shows roughly 49,000 clones; 68% of them were found once. About 8.8% of the sample belongs to the ten largest clones. The sequenced sample was peripheral blood. The receptors were gathered from a woman between 65 and 79 years old with acute or convalescent COVID-19.

This sequence joins TRBV28 and TRBJ2-7; 7 bases fit TRBD1. The CDR3 extends over 12 amino acids. V gave up 4 bases and J gave up 7 bases; unmatched junction bases: 4. The germline gives CDR1 MDHEN, CDR2 SYDVKM. The CDR3 DNA reads as TGTGCCAGCAGTTCGACAGGGCGGGAGCAGTACTTC. Protein sequence: CASSSTGREQYF.

This sequence joins TRBV19 and TRBJ1-6, with D tentatively TRBD1 (5 bases). Germline CDR1 reads LNHDA; CDR2 reads SQIVND (reference sequence). V was clipped by 5 bases and J by 8 bases, with 13 bases between them. This CDR3 has 14 amino acids. The DNA of the CDR3 is TGTGCCAGTAGTCAATACAGGTCGGATTCACCCCTCCACTTT. The encoded protein is CASSQYRSDSPLHF.

The V gene is TRBV28, the J gene TRBJ1-5, with D hard to call. The CDR3 length is 15 residues. Germline-derived CDR1 and CDR2 are MDHEN and SYDVKM. Trimming left V 6 bases short and J 6 bases short, with 18 bases between. CDR3 loop: CASRYDRSSGQPQHF. The CDR3 DNA follows: TGTGCCAGCAGATATGATAGAAGCTCGGGTCAGCCCCAGCATTTT.

The genes are TRBV11-2 and TRBJ2-2; D is uncertain. Germline lookup yields CDR1 SGHAT and CDR2 FQNNGV. The V gene lost 1 base and the J gene lost 8 bases, with 5 bases spanning the gap. There are 12 residues in the CDR3. CDR3 region: CASSLALGELFF. For the CDR3, the DNA is TGTGCCAGCAGCTTAGCTTTGGGGGAGCTGTTTTTT.

This clone turned up a few times. The chain combines TRBV28 with TRBJ2-1; 8 bases map to TRBD2. The V segment lost 5 bases and the J segment 0 bases; nucleotides outside the gene matches: 3. The CDR3 sequence is 15 residues long. CDR1 MDHEN and CDR2 SYDVKM come from the germline V gene. CDR3 loop: CASSLAGNSYNEQFF. CDR3 bases: TGTGCCAGCAGTCTAGCGGGTAACTCCTACAATGAGCAGTTCTTC.

J is TRBJ1-4 and V is TRBV19; D not resolved. Trimming took 6 bases from V and 3 from J, leaving 14 bases between them. Germline-derived CDR1 and CDR2 are LNHDA and SQIVND (reference sequence). The CDR3 sequence is 15 residues long. The DNA of the CDR3 is TGTGCCAGTAGGTCGCCGACTTTCTCTAATGAAAAACTGTTTTTT. It encodes CASRSPTFSNEKLFF.

This clone was recorded a few times. The chain is built from TRBV28 and TRBJ2-3; TRBD2 agrees at 8 bases. The CDR3 has 16 amino acids. The V gene's germline CDR1 is MDHEN and CDR2 SYDVKM. After removal of 2 bases from V and 0 bases from J, the junction contained 4 bases not matched to a gene. As DNA, the CDR3 is TGTGCCAGCAGTTTAGCGGGGGGAGTTAGCACAGATACGCAGTATTTT. Protein: CASSLAGGVSTDTQYF.

This clone appeared a few times. This chain joins TRBV20-1 and TRBJ2-1, with 10 bases fitting TRBD2. The CDR3 has 11 amino acids. Germline trimming cut 3 bases from V and 15 bases from J; bases unmatched to any gene: 5. Looked up from germline, CDR1 is DFQATT and CDR2 is SNEGSKA (reference sequence). The CDR3: CSASNSGRTFF. Here the CDR3 DNA reads TGCAGTGCTAGTAATAGCGGGAGGACGTTCTTC.

The gene calls are TRBV27 and TRBJ1-1; no clear D. Trimming removed 5 bases from V and 1 base from J, with 8 bases in between. Germline CDR1 is MNHEY and CDR2 is SMNVEV (reference sequence). The CDR3 covers 13 residues. The CDR3 DNA sequence: TGTGCCAGCAGTCCAACGGGGAACACTGAAGCTTTCTTT. This sequence encodes CASSPTGNTEAFF.

This chain links TRBV28 with TRBJ1-1; D remains ambiguous. V was pared by 0 bases and J by 3 bases, with 8 bases between. CDR1 is MDHEN, CDR2 SYDVKM, per germline. This CDR3 contains 14 residues. In DNA form, the CDR3 reads TGTGCCAGCAGTTTATGGAACGGGGACACTGAAGCTTTCTTT. Translating gives CASSLWNGDTEAFF.

The table lists this clone with a few counts. This chain uses TRBV28 with TRBJ2-3, with TRBD2 identical over 8 bases. The CDR3 covers 17 residues. Germline-derived CDR1 and CDR2 are MDHEN and SYDVKM. Unmatched junction bases numbered 18, after V lost 7 bases and J lost 6 bases. CDR3 nucleotide sequence: TGTGCCAGCATCACTGCCCAGGGCGGGGGGAATTTGGATACGCAGTATTTT. This gives the protein CASITAQGGGNLDTQYF.

The V gene is TRBV5-1, the J gene TRBJ2-6, with 7 bases that match TRBD1. This CDR3 has 17 residues. V lost 4 bases, J lost 0 bases, and 7 bases stayed unmatched. CDR1 and CDR2 from the germline V gene are SGHRS and YFSETQ. CDR3 sequence reads: CASSASTGFSGANVLTF. The CDR3 DNA sequence: TGCGCCAGCAGCGCTTCGACAGGGTTCTCTGGGGCCAACGTCCTGACTTTC.

V is TRBV19 and J is TRBJ1-5; perhaps TRBD1 as D (6 bases). The ends were cut back, 3 bases at V and 5 bases at J, with 14 bases in the middle. The CDR3 runs 15 residues. The germline V gene has CDR1 LNHDA and CDR2 SQIVND (reference sequence). The CDR3 protein is CASSMPWGLDQPQHF. In DNA form, the CDR3 reads TGTGCCAGTAGTATGCCTTGGGGGCTCGATCAGCCCCAGCATTTT.

This clone came up a few times. The chain's CDR3 is CASSRYTGVIAGIYEQYF. For the CDR3, the DNA is TGTGCCAGCAGCCGGTATACAGGGGTAATAGCGGGGATCTACGAGCAGTACTTC. The chain carries TRBV5-6 and TRBJ2-7; TRBD2 is a possible D gene (8 bases). The CDR3 sequence is 18 residues long. In germline, CDR1 is SGHDT, CDR2 YYEEEE. Trimming cost V 4 bases and J 3 bases, with 26 bases left between them.

This clone was seen only once. The rearrangement uses TRBV19 and TRBJ1-1, with D maybe TRBD1 (5 bases). The CDR3 is 14 amino acids. V lost 3 bases, J lost 4 bases, and 12 bases lay in between. Per germline, CDR1 LNHDA and CDR2 SQIVND (reference sequence). CDR3 sequence reads: CASSIGRASTEAFF. The CDR3, as DNA: TGTGCCAGTAGTATTGGCAGGGCAAGCACTGAAGCTTTCTTT.

The genes are TRBV30 and TRBJ2-1; TRBD2 agrees at 8 bases. V was clipped by 2 bases and J by 1 base; unmatched bases: 4. CDR1 is GTSNPN and CDR2 is SVGIG in the germline V gene (reference sequence). The CDR3 consists of 15 residues. The CDR3 loop is CAWSKGLDSYNEQFF. The CDR3 coding sequence is TGTGCCTGGAGTAAGGGACTAGATTCCTACAATGAGCAGTTCTTC.

The chain employs TRBV18 and TRBJ2-7, with TRBD1 identical over 10 bases. Germline V gene data show CDR1 as KGHSH and CDR2 as LQKENI. The CDR3 runs to 14 residues. Trimming cost V 5 bases and J 6 bases; bases outside gene matches: 7. CDR3 in DNA: TGTGCCAGCTCAGCCGGGACAGGGGTATCCGAGCAGTACTTC. Translated, it gives CASSAGTGVSEQYF.

The chain recombines TRBV11-2 with TRBJ2-5; D is possibly TRBD2 (6 bases). This CDR3 has 12 amino acids. Germline lookup yields CDR1 SGHAT and CDR2 FQNNGV. The V end lost 5 bases, the J end lost 11 bases, and 15 bases lay between the germline ends. In nucleotides, the CDR3 is TGTGCCAGCAGCCCTAGAAGGGACTGGCAGTACTTC. This codes for CASSPRRDWQYF.

The V and J genes are TRBV3-1 (or the pseudogene TRBV3-2) and TRBJ2-2; D might be TRBD2 (6 bases). V shed 4 bases and J shed 5 bases, with 11 bases lying between them. The germline V gene encodes CDR1 LGHDT and CDR2 YNNKEL (reference sequence). The CDR3 is 14 residues long. The CDR3 DNA follows: TGTGCCAGCAGCCCTATTGGGGGGACCGGGGAGCTGTTTTTT. Translating gives CASSPIGGTGELFF.